At least ten counts were recorded for the clone carrying this TCR beta chain. TCRdb itself ran the 5' RACE reads through MiXCR, one entry per CDR3 protein. The sample contains roughly 690,000 distinct CDR3 sequences, approximately 22% of which appear only once. This sample was taken from a study of identical twins. These data also formed part of another study, on T cells expressing NK-cell markers.

The receptor was derived from a woman aged 18 to 35 in good health. Sample: PBMCs.

The CDR3 coding sequence is TGTGCCAGCAGCTTCCCCAGCCCGAACACCGGGGAGCTGTTTTTT. Translating gives CASSFPSPNTGELFF. V gene TRBV7-6 combines with J gene TRBJ2-2; the D is unclear. Trimming took off 3 bases at V and 0 bases at J, with 8 bases between the two ends. Germline-derived CDR1 and CDR2 are SGHVS and FNYEAQ. The CDR3 has 15 amino acids.